The 24 T cell receptor beta chains below all came from one sample that was sequenced in a study of blood T cells in healthy people across ages. With a J-beta primer mix and a sample-barcoded 5' primer, a second PCR ran roughly 7 to 11 cycles. One entry per CDR3 protein results from TCRdb running MiXCR on the 5' RACE reads. Of 1,500,000 or so distinct CDR3 sequences in the sample, approximately 63% were seen once. The material sequenced was blood. All receptors derive from a man younger than 35 in good health.

The chain has TRBV21-1 and TRBJ1-5. TRBV21-1 has pseudogene status. The CDR3 runs 13 residues. The CDR3, as DNA: TGTGCCAGCATCATGAGGAGGAATCAGCCCCAGCATTTT. Translated, it gives CASIMRRNQPQHF.

Only a few counts were recorded for this clonotype. The chain has TRBV2 and TRBJ2-5; D is undetermined. The germline V gene has CDR1 SNHLY and CDR2 FYNNEI. Trimming shortened V by 8 bases and J by 11 bases, and 21 bases separated the two germline ends. The CDR3 length is 13 residues. The CDR3 sequence: CASLSGPQAEQYF. In DNA form, the CDR3 reads TGTGCCAGCCTTTCCGGGCCCCAGGCGGAGCAGTACTTC. Full variable domain (remainder filled in from reference TRBV2 and TRBJ2-5): EPEVTQTPSHQVTQMGQEVILRCVPISNHLYFYWYRQILGQKVEFLVSFYNNEISEKSEIFDDQFSVERPDGSNFTLKIRSTKLEDSAMYFCASLSGPQAEQYFGPGTRLLVL.

Points on this clonotype: Since a much larger clone is just one base distant, this may be a read error. This chain uses TRBV2 with TRBJ2-1, with 8 bases matching TRBD2. The J call may be in error: the DNA end matches TRBJ2-7 better. Per germline, CDR1 SNHLY and CDR2 FYNNEI. The CDR3 spans 13 residues. The CDR3 nucleotides are TGTGCCAGCAGTGCGGGACTAGACAATGAGCAGTACTTC. This gives the protein CASSAGLDNEQYF.

This clonotype was counted only a few times. This chain joins TRBV10-3 and TRBJ2-7; D perhaps matches TRBD1 (5 bases). This CDR3 is 11 amino acids long. V was shortened by 8 bases and J by 3 bases, with 8 bases between the two germline ends. Germline CDR1 and CDR2: ENHRY and SYGVKD. The CDR3 loop reads CAISRGYEQYF. The CDR3 DNA reads as TGTGCCATCTCTAGGGGCTACGAGCAGTACTTC.

V is TRBV4-2 and J is TRBJ1-6; no firm D call. Germline V gives CDR1 LGHNA, CDR2 YNFKEQ. This CDR3 contains 17 residues. V gave up 4 bases and J gave up 5 bases, with 18 bases separating them. In DNA, the CDR3 is TGTGCCAGCAGCCCTCTAAGGGAGGACTGGGATAATTCACCCCTCCACTTT. Its protein is CASSPLREDWDNSPLHF.

A few counts support this clonotype. This rearrangement joins TRBV25-1 to TRBJ2-4; D gene ambiguous. The last part of the DNA fits TRBJ2-7 better; the J call may be wrong. This CDR3 has 14 residues. Germline V gives CDR1 MGHDK, CDR2 SYGVNS. As DNA, the CDR3 is TGTGCCAGCAGTGGGGGTTTGGGCCTCTACGAGCAGTACTTC. Translated, it gives CASSGGLGLYEQYF.

The genes are TRBV7-6 and TRBJ2-5, with D possibly TRBD1 on 5 matching bases. The CDR3 runs to 13 residues. V was trimmed by 5 bases and J by 4 bases, leaving 11 bases between them. The V gene's germline CDR1 is SGHVS and CDR2 FNYEAQ. The CDR3 sequence: CASSPGYPETQYF. CDR3 nucleotide sequence: TGTGCCAGCAGCCCAGGGTATCCAGAGACCCAGTACTTC.

The chain recombines TRBV28 with TRBJ2-3; maybe TRBD1 (5 bases). Germline V CDR1 and CDR2: MDHEN, SYDVKM. This CDR3 comprises 17 residues. Trimming left V 5 bases short and J 4 bases short, with 22 bases between. CDR3: CASSGQIDSSTPDTQYF. CDR3 bases: TGTGCCAGCAGTGGACAAATTGACTCGTCCACCCCAGATACGCAGTATTTT.

Only a few counts were recorded for this clonotype. The chain is built from TRBV29-1 and TRBJ2-7; either TRBD1 or TRBD2 may fit D (6 bases each). The germline CDR1 and CDR2 sequences are SQVTM and ANQGSEA. This CDR3 has 14 residues. With 4 bases removed from V and 2 bases from J, the gap between germline ends came to 15 bases. The CDR3 bases are TGCAGCGTTGCTACCCGGGGGCCGCCCTACGAGCAGTACTTC. It codes for CSVATRGPPYEQYF.

CDR3 DNA sequence: TGTGCCAGCAGCCCCCGCGTAAGGGTGCGGGAAACCTATGGCTACACCTTC. It is translated as CASSPRVRVRETYGYTF. The V gene is TRBV7-2, the J gene TRBJ1-2, with D unresolved. The CDR3 has 17 residues. CDR1 is SGHTA, CDR2 FQGNSA, per germline. V lost 5 bases, J lost 4 bases, and 23 bases lay in between. The complete variable domain, with remaining parts taken from reference TRBV7-2 and TRBJ1-2, reads GAGVSQSPSNKVTEKGKDVELRCDPISGHTALYWYRQSLGQGLEFLIYFQGNSAPDKSGLPSDRFSAERTGGSVSTLTIQRTQQEDSAVYLCASSPRVRVRETYGYTFGSGTRLTVV.

The rearrangement links TRBV20-1 to TRBJ2-1; D may be TRBD1 (6 bases). The CDR3 runs to 14 residues. V was trimmed by 4 bases and J by 6 bases, leaving 16 bases between them. Germline CDR1 and CDR2: DFQATT and SNEGSKA (reference sequence). The chain's CDR3 is CSATGTLDVNEQFF. The CDR3 DNA follows: TGCAGTGCTACCGGGACATTGGACGTCAATGAGCAGTTCTTC.

The gene calls are TRBV20-1 and TRBJ2-1; no firm D call. Trimming stripped 2 bases from V and 8 bases from J, with 16 bases between. The CDR3 has 14 residues. Germline CDR1 and CDR2: DFQATT and SNEGSKA (reference sequence). CDR3 nucleotide sequence: TGCAGTGCTAGAAAAGCAAGGGTAAGCGATGAGCAGTTCTTC. Its protein is CSARKARVSDEQFF.

The J gene is TRBJ2-1, the V gene TRBV12-3 or TRBV12-4, with a possible D match to TRBD2 (6 bases). V dropped 3 bases and J dropped 4 bases, with 13 bases sitting between them. The CDR3 contains 15 residues. In DNA form, the CDR3 reads TGTGCCAGCAGTTTGGAGGGAAACAATTACAATGAGCAGTTCTTC. Translation: CASSLEGNNYNEQFF.

This clonotype was counted only a few times. This chain joins TRBV9 and TRBJ2-7; a possible D gene is TRBD2 (6 bases). Looked up from germline, CDR1 is SGDLS and CDR2 is YYNGEE. The CDR3 covers 14 residues. The V gene lost 0 bases and the J gene lost 3 bases, with 10 bases spanning the gap. This CDR3 reads CASSVGGLNYEQYF. Here the CDR3 DNA reads TGTGCCAGCAGCGTAGGGGGACTGAACTACGAGCAGTACTTC.

This clonotype has only one observation. The V gene is TRBV20-1, the J gene TRBJ2-5, with a weak D call TRBD1 (6 bases). The J call may not be correct, given that the DNA end is closer to TRBJ2-7. From germline, CDR1 is DFQATT and CDR2 SNEGSKA (reference sequence). The CDR3 consists of 14 residues. Written as DNA, the CDR3 is TGCAGTGCTCCTGGACAGAACGAGAGAAACGAGCAGTACTTC. Protein: CSAPGQNERNEQYF.

This clonotype was recorded a few times. The chain carries TRBV29-1 and TRBJ1-2, with TRBD1 identical over 8 bases. This CDR3 is built from 15 residues. V was pared by 7 bases and J by 2 bases, with 12 bases of the junction left unmatched. Looked up from germline, CDR1 is SQVTM and CDR2 is ANQGSEA. The CDR3 sequence: CSDGSRGQGNYGYTF. In DNA form, the CDR3 reads TGCAGCGATGGAAGCAGAGGACAGGGCAACTATGGCTACACCTTC.

This clonotype has just one count. The V and J genes are TRBV7-8 and TRBJ2-2, with D possibly being TRBD2 (6 bases). This CDR3 has 15 amino acids. V dropped 11 bases and J dropped 6 bases, with 22 bases sitting between them. Germline assignment: CDR1 SGHVS and CDR2 FQNEAQ. As DNA, the CDR3 is TGTGCCGGGACCCTGGAACTAGCCTCCGCCGGGGAGCTGTTTTTT. Its protein is CAGTLELASAGELFF.

This rearrangement joins TRBV28 to TRBJ2-7; 9 nucleotides line up with TRBD1. With 6 bases clipped from V and 6 bases from J, the junction kept 9 bases outside the gene matches. CDR1 is MDHEN and CDR2 is SYDVKM in the germline V gene. This CDR3 region has 14 residues. CDR3 region: CASSPGTGFGEQYF. The DNA for the CDR3 is TGTGCCAGCAGCCCCGGGACAGGGTTTGGCGAGCAGTACTTC.

The table lists this clonotype with a few counts. The chain joins TRBV4-1 to TRBJ2-7; TRBD2 is a possible D gene (6 bases). V dropped 5 bases and J dropped 5 bases, with 25 bases sitting between them. Germline lookup yields CDR1 MGHRA and CDR2 YSYEKL. This CDR3 contains 17 residues. This chain's CDR3 is CASSSRDLEGPQNEQYF. DNA for the CDR3: TGCGCCAGCAGCTCCCGGGACTTAGAAGGGCCTCAGAACGAGCAGTACTTC.

The chain uses TRBV3-1 and TRBJ2-1; 9 bases fit TRBD1. V was clipped by 8 bases and J by 4 bases; unmatched bases: 15. The germline gives CDR1 LGHDT, CDR2 YNNKEL (reference sequence). The length of the CDR3 is 17 residues. CDR3 amino acids: CASRSSNRGPVYNEQFF. CDR3 DNA sequence: TGTGCCAGCCGGTCATCCAACAGGGGGCCCGTATACAATGAGCAGTTCTTC.

This clonotype was seen a few times. This chain uses TRBV12-3 or TRBV12-4 with TRBJ1-2; D uncertain. This CDR3 is built from 12 residues. Trimming shortened V by 1 base and J by 6 bases, and 6 bases separated the two germline ends. CDR3 DNA sequence: TGTGCCAGCAGTTTAGGGGTGGATGGCTACACCTTC. Translation: CASSLGVDGYTF.

Comment on this clonotype: Since a much larger clone is just one base distant, this may be a read error. V is TRBV3-1 and J is TRBJ2-7, with TRBD2 matching over 8 bases. Per the germline V gene, CDR1 is LGHDT and CDR2 is YNNKEL (reference sequence). The CDR3 is 15 residues long. CDR3 region: CVSSQFSGVEGEQYF. As DNA, the CDR3 is TGTGTCAGCAGCCAATTTAGCGGGGTTGAAGGCGAGCAGTACTTC.

This chain uses TRBV27 with TRBJ2-7; no clear D. With the DNA end fitting TRBJ2-5 better, the J assignment may be wrong. CDR3 length equals 14 residues. In germline, CDR1 is MNHEY, CDR2 SMNVEV (reference sequence). CDR3 in DNA: TGTGCCAGCATTGCAACCTACCGTGGAGAGACCCAGTACTTC. Protein product: CASIATYRGETQYF.

This chain links TRBV4-1 with TRBJ2-4; TRBD2 is a possible D gene (5 bases). Trimming removed 0 bases at V and 3 bases at J, with 12 bases between. CDR1 is MGHRA, CDR2 YSYEKL, per germline. This CDR3 is built from 16 residues. The CDR3 region has the DNA TGCGCCAGCAGCCAAGAAGTCGCGGGCAGCAAAAACATTCAGTACTTC. Encoded protein: CASSQEVAGSKNIQYF.